A selection of T cell receptor beta chains follows, all from one sample in a study of CD8+ T cells in alopecia areata. Produced via immunoSEQ multiplex PCR; TCRdb's table is partial and in-frame only. The sample carries some 170,000 clones, over 55% recorded once. Sample: CD4+ T cells sorted from blood, taken at week 0. The receptor set was obtained from a human donor with alopecia areata. CDR3s include the opening cysteine and the closing phenylalanine or tryptophan. Each record gives: V gene, J gene, D gene, clone size, CDR3 protein, CDR3 DNA. A D gene is named only where the DNA matches it firmly. Only some rows state a clone size, as once, few, many or a class for expanded clones.

TRBV5-6	TRBJ2-3	NA	once	CASSLDRDGDTQYF	TGTGCCAGCAGCTTGGACAGGGACGGAGATACGCAGTATTTT
TRBV2	TRBJ1-5	TRBD1	few	CASSAGQGSQPQHF	TGTGCCAGCAGCGCCGGACAGGGGAGTCAGCCCCAGCATTTT
TRBV19	TRBJ2-1	NA	NA	CASSIQYNEQFF	TGTGCCAGTAGTATCCAGTACAATGAGCAGTTCTTC
TRBV19	TRBJ2-7	NA	NA	CASSIDSPVRANLYEQYF	TGTGCCAGTAGTATAGATTCCCCGGTTCGGGCTAACCTCTACGAGCAGTACTTC
TRBV11-1	TRBJ2-3	NA	NA	CASSLWQPNGDTQYF	TGTGCCAGCAGCTTATGGCAGCCGAACGGGGATACGCAGTATTTT
TRBV30	TRBJ1-2	NA	NA	CAWSARGVWYGYTF	TGTGCCTGGAGTGCTCGGGGGGTATGGTATGGCTACACCTTC
TRBV29-1	TRBJ1-1	NA	few	CSVEERDAYLAFF	TGCAGCGTTGAAGAAAGGGACGCTTACTTGGCTTTCTTT
TRBV4-1	TRBJ1-6	NA	NA	CASSPFVTDYNSPLHF	TGCGCCAGCAGCCCCTTTGTGACGGACTATAATTCACCCCTCCACTTT
TRBV25-1	TRBJ1-2	NA	NA	CASGSRENYGYTF	TGTGCCAGTGGATCCAGGGAGAACTATGGCTACACCTTC
TRBV11-2	TRBJ2-1	NA	NA	CASTPRGTSNEQFF	TGTGCCAGCACCCCAAGGGGGACTTCTAATGAGCAGTTCTTC
TRBV18	TRBJ2-1	NA	few	CASSPSGVQGLNEQFF	TGTGCCAGCTCACCCTCCGGGGTACAGGGTCTCAATGAGCAGTTCTTC
TRBV27	TRBJ2-7	NA	NA	CASSKDHSYEQYF	TGTGCCAGCAGTAAGGACCACTCCTACGAGCAGTACTTC
TRBV29-1	TRBJ2-3	TRBD2	few	CSARSGGGFADTQYF	TGCAGCGCCCGTAGCGGGGGGGGTTTCGCAGATACGCAGTATTTT
TRBV29-1	TRBJ1-1	NA	NA	CSVAGQLSTEAFF	TGCAGCGTTGCAGGACAGTTAAGCACTGAAGCTTTCTTT
TRBV29-1	TRBJ2-7	TRBD2	NA	CSVPGGSSPYEQYF	TGCAGCGTGCCGGGGGGTTCTTCCCCCTACGAGCAGTACTTC
TRBV9	TRBJ2-3	TRBD1	NA	CASSARDRGNTDTQYF	TGTGCCAGCAGCGCCCGGGACAGGGGTAACACAGATACGCAGTATTTT
TRBV29-1	TRBJ2-1	TRBD2	NA	CSASVSGAPGQFF	TGCAGCGCCAGTGTAAGCGGGGCCCCAGGGCAGTTCTTC
TRBV30	TRBJ2-7	NA	once	CAWRAPYEQYF	TGTGCCTGGAGGGCCCCCTACGAGCAGTACTTC
TRBV2	TRBJ2-1	NA	few	CASGLSEQFF	TGTGCCAGCGGGTTGAGTGAGCAGTTCTTC
TRBV4-3	TRBJ1-2	NA	few	CASSQDRTNYGYTF	TGCGCCAGCAGCCAAGACAGGACAAACTATGGCTACACCTTC
TRBV7-9	TRBJ1-4	NA	NA	CASSLAAISTNEKLFF	TGTGCCAGCAGCTTAGCTGCGATATCAACTAATGAAAAACTGTTTTTT
TRBV29-1	TRBJ2-6	NA	NA	CSVAPRYGANVLTF	TGCAGCGTTGCCCCCCGGTATGGGGCCAACGTCCTGACTTTC
TRBV29-1	TRBJ2-1	TRBD1	NA	CSVGDRGDNEQFF	TGCAGCGTTGGGGACAGGGGGGACAATGAGCAGTTCTTC
TRBV29-1	TRBJ1-2	NA	once	CSVDGEAGYGYTF	TGCAGCGTTGATGGGGAGGCAGGCTATGGCTACACCTTC
TRBV18	TRBJ2-5	NA	NA	CASSPLGQRETQYF	TGTGCCAGCTCACCACTAGGACAGAGAGAGACCCAGTACTTC
TRBV30	TRBJ1-2	TRBD1	NA	CACRGTGGYGYTF	TGTGCCTGCAGAGGGACAGGGGGCTATGGCTACACCTTC
TRBV11-2	TRBJ2-1	NA	many	CASKGYNEQFF	TGTGCCAGTAAGGGGTACAATGAGCAGTTCTTC
TRBV6-6	TRBJ1-5	NA	NA	CASGSNQPQHF	TGTGCCAGCGGCAGCAATCAGCCCCAGCATTTT
TRBV5-6	TRBJ2-5	NA	NA	CASRSRGGETQYF	TGTGCCAGCAGGAGCCGGGGCGGAGAGACCCAGTACTTC
TRBV29-1	TRBJ2-5	NA	NA	CSVARETQYF	TGCAGCGTTGCGCGGGAGACCCAGTACTTC
TRBV5-1	TRBJ2-1	NA	few	CASSLGPGKGNNEQFF	TGCGCCAGCAGCTTGGGACCGGGAAAGGGGAACAATGAGCAGTTCTTC
TRBV27	TRBJ1-1	NA	NA	CASSRTRIRTAQNTEAFF	TGTGCCAGCAGTCGAACTCGAATACGGACAGCCCAGAACACTGAAGCTTTCTTT
TRBV9	TRBJ2-7	TRBD2	few	CASSPVSGAAYEQYF	TGTGCCAGCAGCCCCGTTAGCGGGGCGGCCTACGAGCAGTACTTC
TRBV11-2	TRBJ2-1	TRBD2	few	CASLHGGAINEQFF	TGTGCCAGCTTACACGGGGGGGCAATCAATGAGCAGTTCTTC
TRBV27	TRBJ1-2	TRBD1	NA	CASSPSTGTNYGYTF	TGTGCCAGCAGTCCTTCGACAGGGACTAACTATGGCTACACCTTC
TRBV29-1	TRBJ1-1	NA	few	CSARGNTEAFF	TGCAGCGCTAGGGGGAACACTGAAGCTTTCTTT
TRBV4-3	TRBJ2-1	TRBD1	NA	CASSQDPGQGRVNEQFF	TGCGCCAGCAGCCAAGATCCCGGACAGGGAAGAGTCAATGAGCAGTTCTTC
TRBV6-6	TRBJ2-7	NA	NA	CASSSSGGWNEQYF	TGTGCCAGCAGCTCCTCAGGAGGGTGGAACGAGCAGTACTTC
TRBV7-2	TRBJ2-3	TRBD2	NA	CASSSLRAGGTNTQYF	TGTGCCAGCAGCTCCCTGAGGGCGGGGGGCACTAATACGCAGTATTTT
TRBV29-1	TRBJ1-1	TRBD1	few	CSVYGTDAMNTEAFF	TGCAGCGTTTACGGGACAGACGCAATGAACACTGAAGCTTTCTTT
TRBV4-2	TRBJ1-2	NA	once	CASSQDGWQGVGYTF	TGTGCCAGCAGCCAAGACGGGTGGCAGGGAGTGGGCTACACCTTC
TRBV7-2	TRBJ2-1	TRBD2	few	CASSRLAEHEQFF	TGTGCCAGCAGTCGACTAGCGGAACATGAGCAGTTCTTC
TRBV5-1	TRBJ2-5	NA	few	CASNAKGGETQYF	TGCGCCAGCAACGCCAAGGGGGGAGAGACCCAGTACTTC
TRBV30	TRBJ2-2	NA	NA	CAWGQSRTGELFF	TGTGCCTGGGGACAGTCTCGCACCGGGGAGCTGTTTTTT
TRBV30	TRBJ1-5	NA	NA	CAWSALGGSNQPQHF	TGTGCCTGGAGCGCATTAGGGGGAAGCAATCAGCCCCAGCATTTT
TRBV4-3	TRBJ1-6	NA	few	CASSQVQGFGSPLHF	TGCGCCAGCAGCCAAGTTCAGGGCTTTGGGTCACCCCTCCACTTT
TRBV2	TRBJ1-6	NA	NA	CASSETLGVSSPLHF	TGTGCCAGCAGTGAAACCCTAGGGGTGAGTTCACCCCTCCACTTT
TRBV11-2	TRBJ2-5	TRBD1	NA	CASSLGTGQETQYF	TGTGCCAGCAGCTTAGGGACAGGACAAGAGACCCAGTACTTC
TRBV16	TRBJ1-2	NA	NA	CASSQSDGYTF	TGTGCCAGCAGCCAATCGGATGGCTACACCTTC
TRBV11-2	TRBJ2-3	NA	NA	CASSPLVGTDTQYF	TGTGCCAGCAGCCCCCTGGTGGGCACAGATACGCAGTATTTT